These 28 T cell receptor beta chains came from one sample sequenced in a study of siplizumab effects on memory and regulatory T cells. Assay used: immunoSEQ multiplex PCR; TCRdb lists only in-frame clones, some missing. The sample has around 100,000 clones, over 90% seen once. Sequenced: non-Treg CD4+ T cells sorted from blood. Receptors were obtained from a human donor in good health.

The chain recombines TRBV28 with TRBJ2-5; 7 nucleotides line up with TRBD1. With 5 bases clipped from V and 5 bases from J, the junction kept 5 bases outside the gene matches. Germline CDR1 MDHEN, CDR2 SYDVKM. The CDR3 length is 13 residues. The CDR3 nucleotides are TGTGCCAGCAGTCTCCCGACAGGGGAGACCCAGTACTTC. It is translated as CASSLPTGETQYF.

This clone was observed a single time. V is TRBV30 and J is TRBJ1-1; D unclear. Deletions cut 1 base from V and 8 bases from J, with 8 bases between. Germline lookup yields CDR1 GTSNPN and CDR2 SVGIG (reference sequence). The CDR3 contains 11 residues. In DNA form, the CDR3 reads TGTGCCTGGAGTGGGGGTGCAGAAGCTTTCTTT. Translated: CAWSGGAEAFF. Supplemented by reference TRBV30 and TRBJ1-1, the full variable domain reads SQTIHQWPATLVQPVGSPLSLECTVEGTSNPNLYWYRQAAGRGLQLLFYSVGIGQISSEVPQNLSASRPQDRQFILSSKKLLLSDSGFYLCAWSGGAEAFFGQGTRLTVV.

V is TRBV25-1 and J is TRBJ1-1, with 7 bases that match TRBD1. The junction had 9 bases not matched to a gene; V was cut back by 7 bases and J by 4 bases. The germline CDR1 and CDR2 sequences are MGHDK and SYGVNS. This CDR3 comprises 14 residues. CDR3 DNA sequence: TGTGCCAGCAAACAATCAGGGGGTGTCACTGAAGCTTTCTTT. This translates into CASKQSGGVTEAFF. Full variable domain (missing parts from reference TRBV25-1 and TRBJ1-1): EADIYQTPRYLVIGTGKKITLECSQTMGHDKMYWYQQDPGMELHLIHYSYGVNSTEKGDLSSESTVSRIRTEHFPLTLESARPSHTSQYLCASKQSGGVTEAFFGQGTRLTVV.

DNA for the CDR3: TGTGCCAGCAGAGATAGACTAGCGGGTTACGAGCAGTACTTC. Protein sequence: CASRDRLAGYEQYF. The rearrangement links TRBV16 to TRBJ2-7; 10 nucleotides match TRBD2. Losses at the gene ends were 6 bases for V and 4 bases for J; bases not matched to a gene: 6. Per germline, CDR1 KGHSY and CDR2 FQNENV. The CDR3 covers 14 residues.

The rearrangement joins TRBV19 to TRBJ2-7; TRBD1 aligns across 7 bases. Trimming removed 1 base from V and 5 bases from J; junction bases left unmatched: 5. CDR3 length: 14 amino acids. The germline gives CDR1 LNHDA, CDR2 SQIVND (reference sequence). CDR3 residues: CASSIGERGHEQYF. Written as DNA, the CDR3 is TGTGCCAGTAGTATAGGAGAAAGGGGGCACGAGCAGTACTTC.

By share, this clone ranks as medium-sized. This chain uses TRBV6-6 with TRBJ1-5, with D hard to call. CDR1 is MNHNY and CDR2 is SVGAGI in the germline V gene (reference sequence). The V and J ends lost 6 bases and 5 bases respectively, with 11 bases between them. The CDR3 length is 13 residues. The CDR3 DNA reads as TGTGCCAGCAGCCCCAGCGGCGATCAGCCCCAGCATTTT. Translated: CASSPSGDQPQHF.

This chain joins TRBV27 and TRBJ2-2, with a possible D match to TRBD1 (6 bases). Per the germline V gene, CDR1 is MNHEY and CDR2 is SMNVEV (reference sequence). The germline V and J ends were trimmed by 6 bases and 2 bases, with 13 bases remaining between them. The CDR3 has 15 residues. CDR3 DNA sequence: TGTGCCAGCAGCCGACTACAGGGAAACACCGGGGAGCTGTTTTTT. Its translation: CASSRLQGNTGELFF.

The gene calls are TRBV4-1 and TRBJ1-5; D is ambiguous. The germline V gene encodes CDR1 MGHRA and CDR2 YSYEKL. The CDR3 has 19 residues. V dropped 1 base and J dropped 7 bases, with 26 bases sitting between them. This CDR3 reads CASSQVASGRVLILQPQHF. In nucleotides, the CDR3 is TGCGCCAGCAGCCAAGTCGCGAGTGGGAGGGTCTTGATTTTGCAGCCCCAGCATTTT.

The V gene is TRBV7-6, the J gene TRBJ2-1; 10 nucleotides align to TRBD2. V gave up 1 base and J gave up 9 bases; unmatched junction bases: 3. This CDR3 spans 14 amino acids. Germline CDR1 reads SGHVS; CDR2 reads FNYEAQ. CDR3 protein: CASSLGASGGEQFF. DNA of the CDR3: TGTGCCAGCAGCTTAGGAGCTAGCGGGGGTGAGCAGTTCTTC.

V usage is TRBV19 and J usage is TRBJ1-5, with D perhaps TRBD1 (5 bases). This CDR3 is built from 15 residues. CDR1 and CDR2 from the germline V gene are LNHDA and SQIVND (reference sequence). V shed 6 bases and J shed 4 bases, with 16 bases lying between them. The CDR3 DNA follows: TGTGCCAGTAGCCCGCAGGGAGAGACTAATCAGCCCCAGCATTTT. This codes for CASSPQGETNQPQHF.

The J gene is TRBJ2-3, the V gene TRBV2; TRBD2 agrees at 7 bases. In germline, CDR1 is SNHLY, CDR2 FYNNEI. V was clipped by 8 bases and J by 1 base; unmatched bases: 6. The CDR3 has 14 amino acids. CDR3 region: CASPTSGGTDTQYF. The CDR3 nucleotides are TGTGCCAGCCCCACAAGCGGGGGCACAGATACGCAGTATTTT.

This chain uses TRBV6-6 with TRBJ1-5, with D tentatively TRBD1 (5 bases). This CDR3 spans 12 amino acids. V gave up 7 bases and J gave up 7 bases, with 11 bases separating them. The germline gives CDR1 MNHNY, CDR2 SVGAGI (reference sequence). CDR3 nucleotide sequence: TGTGCCAGCAACATCGAGGGGCAGCCCCAGCATTTT. The encoded protein is CASNIEGQPQHF.

V and J are TRBV19 and TRBJ2-3, with 9 bases that match TRBD1. Per germline, CDR1 LNHDA and CDR2 SQIVND (reference sequence). V shed 8 bases and J 6 bases; nucleotides not matched to a gene: 9. This CDR3 is 14 amino acids long. CDR3 in amino acids: CASRTGTGLDTQYF. In nucleotides, the CDR3 is TGTGCCAGTCGAACCGGGACAGGGCTGGATACGCAGTATTTT.

The chain links TRBV5-4 to TRBJ2-7; D is uncertain. V gave up 4 bases and J gave up 3 bases, with 11 bases separating them. CDR1 is SGHNT and CDR2 is YYREEE in the germline V gene (reference sequence). CDR3 size: 13 residues. CDR3 loop: CASSRIMDYEQYF. Written as DNA, the CDR3 is TGTGCCAGCAGCCGCATAATGGACTACGAGCAGTACTTC.

CDR3 sequence: CASSSTGFMTNTDTQYF. The DNA for the CDR3 is TGTGCCAGCAGTTCTACAGGATTCATGACCAACACAGATACGCAGTATTTT. The chain uses TRBV27 and TRBJ2-3, with D perhaps matching TRBD1 (5 bases). This CDR3 has 17 amino acids. The V end was cut by 4 bases, the J end by 2 bases, with 19 bases between. In germline, CDR1 is MNHEY, CDR2 SMNVEV (reference sequence).

The chain carries TRBV19 and TRBJ2-5; possible D gene TRBD1, 5 bases. The CDR3 runs to 13 residues. V lost 5 bases and J lost 4, with 11 bases in between. Germline V lookup: CDR1 LNHDA, CDR2 SQIVND (reference sequence). The CDR3 region has the DNA TGTGCCAGTAGTTTCCCAGGGCGAGAGACCCAGTACTTC. Protein sequence: CASSFPGRETQYF. The entire variable domain, with the rest obtained from reference TRBV19 and TRBJ2-5, is as follows: DGGITQSPKYLFRKEGQNVTLSCEQNLNHDAMYWYRQDPGQGLRLIYYSQIVNDFQKGDIAEGYSVSREKKESFPLTVTSAQKNPTAFYLCASSFPGRETQYFGPGTRLLVL.

V is TRBV11-3 and J is TRBJ2-3, with D hard to call. Germline loops: CDR1 SGHNT, CDR2 YENEEA. V was clipped by 1 base and J by 0 bases, with 5 bases between them. This CDR3 region has 14 residues. The CDR3 DNA is TGTGCCAGCAGCTTAGCTACTAGCACAGATACGCAGTATTTT. Translation: CASSLATSTDTQYF.

J is TRBJ1-2 and V is TRBV7-9; D call uncertain. The V end lost 3 bases, the J end lost 2 bases, and 13 bases lay between the germline ends. Germline V gene sequence: CDR1 SEHNR, CDR2 FQNEAQ (reference sequence). The CDR3 consists of 15 residues. The CDR3 spells CASSLMAESNYGYTF. The DNA for the CDR3 is TGTGCCAGCAGCTTGATGGCAGAATCAAACTATGGCTACACCTTC.

J is TRBJ2-5 and V is TRBV27; D gene uncertain. V lost 5 bases and J lost 0, with 7 bases in between. The CDR3 totals 13 residues. Germline V gene lookup returns CDR1 MNHEY and CDR2 SMNVEV (reference sequence). The CDR3 DNA sequence: TGTGCCAGCAGTCCCCAGTACCAAGAGACCCAGTACTTC. Translation gives CASSPQYQETQYF.

This chain uses TRBV2 with TRBJ2-1, with TRBD2 matching over 14 bases. J gave up 3 bases and V 7 bases, and 11 bases lay outside the gene matches. Germline V gene data show CDR1 as SNHLY and CDR2 as FYNNEI. The CDR3 has 18 residues. The CDR3 sequence: CASNMGLAGEVGYNEQFF. CDR3 DNA sequence: TGTGCCAGCAACATGGGACTAGCGGGAGAGGTGGGCTACAATGAGCAGTTCTTC.

The chain carries TRBV2 and TRBJ2-7; the D gene is possibly TRBD1 (5 bases). Trimming removed 6 bases from V and 3 bases from J, with 9 bases in between. Germline assignment: CDR1 SNHLY and CDR2 FYNNEI. CDR3 length equals 12 residues. The CDR3 nucleotides read TGTGCCAGCAGGGTCACAGGCTACGAGCAGTACTTC. It encodes CASRVTGYEQYF.

This sequence joins TRBV9 and TRBJ1-2; no clear D. Germline CDR1 SGDLS, CDR2 YYNGEE. This CDR3 contains 12 residues. The V and J ends lost 0 bases and 4 bases respectively, with 4 bases between them. In DNA form, the CDR3 reads TGTGCCAGCAGCGTAGACGGCTATGGCTACACCTTC. Translated: CASSVDGYGYTF.

In its sample, this clone was seen once. The chain uses TRBV6-1 and TRBJ1-5; perhaps TRBD1 as D (6 bases). The germline gives CDR1 MNHNS, CDR2 SASEGT. Deletions cut 6 bases from V and 7 bases from J, with 13 bases between. There are 13 residues in the CDR3. The CDR3 bases are TGTGCCAGCAGAGAGGGGGGGTTCCAGCCCCAGCATTTT. This gives the protein CASREGGFQPQHF.

The chain joins TRBV19 to TRBJ1-2; TRBD1 matches 8 bases. The V gene's germline CDR1 is LNHDA and CDR2 SQIVND (reference sequence). The CDR3 has 13 residues. Germline trimming cut 9 bases from V and 5 bases from J; bases unmatched to any gene: 8. CDR3 protein: CASSQQGGYGYTF. The DNA of the CDR3 is TGTGCCAGCTCGCAACAGGGGGGGTATGGCTACACCTTC.

The chain uses TRBV4-1 and TRBJ2-5; 12 bases map to TRBD2. CDR3 length equals 18 residues. Germline V CDR1 and CDR2: MGHRA, YSYEKL. Trimming cost V 0 bases and J 4 bases; bases outside gene matches: 9. The chain's CDR3 is CASSQDRRTSGVGETQYF. The DNA of the CDR3 is TGCGCCAGCAGCCAAGACCGACGGACTAGCGGGGTCGGAGAGACCCAGTACTTC.

V usage is TRBV7-2 and J usage is TRBJ2-7; TRBD2 aligns across 8 bases. The CDR3 loop spans 16 amino acids. After removal of 1 base from V and 3 bases from J, the junction contained 8 bases not matched to a gene. The V gene's germline CDR1 is SGHTA and CDR2 FQGNSA. Here the CDR3 reads CASSLEGLAGLYEQYF. The CDR3 DNA sequence: TGTGCCAGCAGCTTAGAGGGGTTAGCGGGACTCTACGAGCAGTACTTC.

This chain connects TRBV6-5 to TRBJ2-5, with 7 bases lining up with TRBD1. Germline V gene lookup returns CDR1 MNHEY and CDR2 SVGAGI. Trimming cost V 6 bases and J 13 bases; bases outside gene matches: 14. This CDR3 is built from 13 residues. CDR3 loop: CASSRQGDQEGYF. Written as DNA, the CDR3 is TGTGCCAGCAGCAGACAGGGAGATCAAGAGGGGTACTTC.

V and J are TRBV11-2 and TRBJ2-3; 10 bases line up with TRBD2. The V gene end was trimmed by 3 bases and the J gene end by 6 bases; junction bases not matched to a gene: 12. The CDR3 has 17 residues. Germline assignment: CDR1 SGHAT and CDR2 FQNNGV. CDR3 sequence (DNA): TGTGCCAGCAGCTTTAGGCTCCTAGCGGGAGCTGAGGATACGCAGTATTTT. Translated: CASSFRLLAGAEDTQYF.